These 17 T cell receptor beta chains were sequenced from one sample in a study of blood T cell repertoires in COVID-19. Method: immunoSEQ multiplex PCR; TCRdb's copy keeps in-frame clones and lacks some. The profile covers about 400,000 clones, with roughly 90% appearing a single time and almost 1.5% taken by the ten largest. The source material was peripheral blood. The receptor set was obtained from a woman in her twenties or thirties with active or convalescent COVID-19.

Written as DNA, the CDR3 is TGTGCCACCAGCAGAGATCTCAGCGGGAGCACAGATACGCAGTATTTT. Translation gives CATSRDLSGSTDTQYF. The gene calls are TRBV15 and TRBJ2-3; TRBD2 might be the D (6 bases). The CDR3 totals 16 residues. Germline V CDR1 and CDR2: LNHNV, YYDKDF (reference sequence). Between the trimmed V and J ends, which lost 0 bases and 0 bases, there was a span of 10 bases.

This chain joins TRBV9 and TRBJ2-1, with TRBD2 matching 8 bases. This CDR3 contains 17 residues. Germline lookup yields CDR1 SGDLS and CDR2 YYNGEE. V trimming: 0 bases; J trimming: 0 bases; junction bases outside the gene matches: 5. The CDR3 spells CASSVALSGSSYNEQFF. In DNA, the CDR3 is TGTGCCAGCAGCGTAGCCCTAAGCGGGAGCTCCTACAATGAGCAGTTCTTC.

This chain connects TRBV30 to TRBJ1-1; the D gene is possibly TRBD1 (6 bases). Germline CDR1 GTSNPN, CDR2 SVGIG (reference sequence). The CDR3 totals 16 residues. Trimming left V 5 bases short and J 1 base short, with 20 bases between. The CDR3 region has the DNA TGTGCCTGGGTAGGGGGAAGGGGCCGACCGAACACTGAAGCTTTCTTT. This translates into CAWVGGRGRPNTEAFF.

The chain links TRBV7-9 to TRBJ1-1; D is perhaps TRBD1 (5 bases). The CDR3 runs 15 residues. From germline, CDR1 is SEHNR and CDR2 FQNEAQ (reference sequence). V was shortened by 1 base and J by 4 bases, with 13 bases between the two germline ends. CDR3 DNA sequence: TGTGCCAGCAGCTTAGTTGCCGGGGGAGGCACTGAAGCTTTCTTT. Residues: CASSLVAGGGTEAFF.

The chain links TRBV5-6 to TRBJ1-2, with a weak D call TRBD1 (6 bases). V shed 5 bases and J shed 6 bases, with 17 bases lying between them. CDR1 and CDR2 (germline): SGHDT, YYEEEE. The CDR3 loop spans 14 amino acids. As DNA, the CDR3 is TGTGCCAGCAGGTCGGCTGACAGGTACAATGGCTACACCTTC. This gives the protein CASRSADRYNGYTF.

This chain links TRBV7-2 with TRBJ1-2; 8 positions agree with TRBD1. Germline V gene data show CDR1 as SGHTA and CDR2 as FQGNSA. With V trimmed by 6 bases and J by 3 bases, 9 bases remained unmatched. The CDR3 is 15 amino acids. CDR3 bases: TGTGCCAGCAGTTTTGACAGGGGATCATACTATGGCTACACCTTC. It specifies CASSFDRGSYYGYTF.

As to this clone: This sample includes further DNA sequences coding for the same CDR3. The chain employs TRBV4-1 and TRBJ1-1; a possible D gene is TRBD1 (5 bases). Germline CDR1 is MGHRA and CDR2 is YSYEKL. Trimming cost V 5 bases and J 1 base, with 5 bases left between them. The CDR3 is 12 amino acids. The CDR3 coding sequence is TGCGCCAGCAGCAGGGGGAACACTGAAGCTTTCTTT. Protein sequence: CASSRGNTEAFF.

The rearrangement joins TRBV30 to TRBJ2-1; D is perhaps TRBD2 (6 bases). V was clipped by 5 bases and J by 4 bases, with 18 bases between them. The CDR3 extends over 15 amino acids. Germline assignment: CDR1 GTSNPN and CDR2 SVGIG (reference sequence). The CDR3 DNA is TGTGCCTGGTCCCTGGGTAGCGGAGTTTACAATGAGCAGTTCTTC. This translates into CAWSLGSGVYNEQFF. Filled out from reference TRBV30 and TRBJ2-1, the complete variable domain reads SQTIHQWPATLVQPVGSPLSLECTVEGTSNPNLYWYRQAAGRGLQLLFYSVGIGQISSEVPQNLSASRPQDRQFILSSKKLLLSDSGFYLCAWSLGSGVYNEQFFGPGTRLTVL.

The chain carries TRBV27 and TRBJ1-2; 11 bases line up with TRBD1. This CDR3 contains 14 residues. Trimming cost V 6 bases and J 3 bases; bases outside gene matches: 3. Germline V gene lookup returns CDR1 MNHEY and CDR2 SMNVEV (reference sequence). The CDR3 reads CASRPGQGDYGYTF. The CDR3 DNA sequence: TGTGCCAGCAGGCCGGGACAGGGGGACTATGGCTACACCTTC.

The chain has TRBV2 and TRBJ1-5; the D gene is possibly TRBD1 (6 bases). Looked up from germline, CDR1 is SNHLY and CDR2 is FYNNEI. V was trimmed by 1 base and J by 1 base, leaving 8 bases between them. CDR3 length: 15 amino acids. The CDR3 region has the DNA TGTGCCAGCAGTGAAGATGGACAGAGCAATCAGCCCCAGCATTTT. This codes for CASSEDGQSNQPQHF.

V gene TRBV7-9 combines with J gene TRBJ2-5; no reliable D call. Germline V lookup: CDR1 SEHNR, CDR2 FQNEAQ (reference sequence). The length of the CDR3 is 12 residues. Trimming took 5 bases from V and 2 from J, leaving 6 bases between them. The CDR3 loop is CASSLEQETQYF. CDR3 sequence (DNA): TGTGCCAGCAGCCTGGAGCAAGAGACCCAGTACTTC.

The chain employs TRBV14 and TRBJ2-1, with 7 bases identical to TRBD1. V shed 2 bases, J shed 8 bases, and the junction held 6 bases outside the gene matches. CDR1 SGHDN and CDR2 FVKESK come from the germline V gene. This CDR3 has 14 residues. This chain's CDR3 is CASSQRKTGDEQFF. In DNA form, the CDR3 reads TGTGCCAGCAGCCAACGCAAAACAGGGGATGAGCAGTTCTTC.

The rearrangement uses TRBV12-5 and TRBJ2-5; tentative D call: TRBD1 (5 bases). V lost 9 bases and J 1 base, leaving 12 bases between the germline ends. This CDR3 has 13 residues. CDR1 and CDR2 from the germline V gene are LGHNT and FRNRAP. The DNA of the CDR3 is TGTGCTAGCCCCAGGGTCCTCCAAGAGACCCAGTACTTC. Its translation is CASPRVLQETQYF.

The chain couples TRBV24-1 to TRBJ2-2, with no clear D. The CDR3 has 12 residues. Per the germline V gene, CDR1 is KGHDR and CDR2 is SFDVKD. Trimming shortened V by 6 bases and J by 3 bases, and 4 bases separated the two germline ends. CDR3: CATSSDTGELFF. The CDR3 nucleotides read TGTGCCACCAGTTCCGACACCGGGGAGCTGTTTTTT.

This chain's CDR3 is CASSMAGLSNQPQHF. The CDR3 nucleotides are TGTGCCAGTAGTATGGCGGGGCTCAGCAATCAGCCCCAGCATTTT. The gene calls are TRBV19 and TRBJ1-5; weak D call: TRBD1 (5 bases). The germline gives CDR1 LNHDA, CDR2 SQIVND (reference sequence). The CDR3 is 15 residues long. V lost 3 bases and J 1 base, leaving 10 bases between the germline ends.

As DNA, the CDR3 is TGTGCCAGCAGTTGGGACTTGGGTTCACCCCTCCACTTT. Protein product: CASSWDLGSPLHF. The chain employs TRBV6-5 and TRBJ1-6; D possibly corresponds to TRBD1 (5 bases). CDR1 and CDR2 (germline): MNHEY, SVGAGI. There are 13 residues in the CDR3. Trimming took off 4 bases at V and 9 bases at J, with 10 bases between the two ends.

The rearrangement uses TRBV28 and TRBJ2-3; 9 bases agree with TRBD1. CDR3 length equals 18 residues. In germline, CDR1 is MDHEN, CDR2 SYDVKM. With V trimmed by 3 bases and J by 2 bases, 12 bases remained unmatched. CDR3 nucleotides: TGTGCCAGCAGTTTTCAATCGACAGGGGGAGACTACACAGATACGCAGTATTTT. This gives the protein CASSFQSTGGDYTDTQYF.